This is a list of T cell receptor beta chains from one sample in a study of cytomegalovirus exposure and HLA in healthy donors. The assay was immunoSEQ multiplex PCR, and TCRdb's table has in-frame clones only and misses some. The sample has 71,000 or so clones, approximately 93% seen once. Material: PBMCs. All receptors come from a man between 18 and 29 years old in good health and CMV-seropositive. The CDR3 runs from the conserved cysteine through the conserved F or W. A D gene is named only where the DNA matches it firmly. Size values are once, few and many counts, or a class for expanded clones, and some rows have none.

size,D,J,V,DNA,CDR3
NA,NA,TRBJ2-7,TRBV11-2,TGTGCCAGCAGCTTCAATGGAGGCCCCTCCTACGAGCAGTACTTC,CASSFNGGPSYEQYF
NA,TRBD2,TRBJ2-3,TRBV30,TGTGCCTGGAGCGGAGCGGGGGGGCCTGTAGATACGCAGTATTTT,CAWSGAGGPVDTQYF
NA,TRBD2,TRBJ2-3,TRBV11-1,TGTGCCAGCACCCTAGCGGGGGGGCTGGATACGCAGTATTTT,CASTLAGGLDTQYF
NA,NA,TRBJ1-5,TRBV10-3,TGTGCCATCAGTGAGCCGCAGCAGCCCCAGCATTTT,CAISEPQQPQHF
NA,TRBD2,TRBJ2-5,TRBV7-8,TGTGCCAGCAGCTTAGTAGGGGCGGCTAGCGGGCACCGAGAGACCCAGTACTTC,CASSLVGAASGHRETQYF
NA,NA,TRBJ2-7,TRBV6-6,TGTGCCAGCAGGAAGGGGGGGGAATCCTACGAGCAGTACTTC,CASRKGGESYEQYF
NA,NA,TRBJ2-1,TRBV6-1,TGTGCCAGCACCTTGACACGGAATTTAAATGAGCAGTTCTTC,CASTLTRNLNEQFF
NA,NA,TRBJ1-2,TRBV10-3,TGTGCCATCAGTGAGACAACTAACTATGGCTACACCTTC,CAISETTNYGYTF
NA,NA,TRBJ1-3,TRBV19,TGTGCCAGTAGTTCGTCCGTGGGAAACACCATATATTTT,CASSSSVGNTIYF
NA,NA,TRBJ2-3,TRBV30,TGTGCCTGGAGTGACAGGGTGAGCACAGATACGCAGTATTTT,CAWSDRVSTDTQYF
NA,NA,TRBJ2-3,TRBV11-1,TGTGCCAGCAGCTTCTCAACGGGGGATAAAGCAGATACGCAGTATTTT,CASSFSTGDKADTQYF
NA,TRBD1,TRBJ1-2,TRBV6-1,TGTGCCAGCAGTGAACCGGGACAGGGATATGGCTACACCTTC,CASSEPGQGYGYTF
NA,TRBD2,TRBJ2-7,TRBV27,TGTGCCAGCAGACTCCGAGCTTTAGCGGGAGGAGGGCAGTACTTC,CASRLRALAGGGQYF
NA,TRBD1,TRBJ1-1,TRBV11-2,TGTGCCAGCAGCTTATTGGGGACAGGGCCGAACACTGAAGCTTTCTTT,CASSLLGTGPNTEAFF
NA,NA,TRBJ1-6,TRBV5-1,TGCGCCAGCGGTGAACTCCCCGATTCACCCCTCCACTTT,CASGELPDSPLHF
NA,NA,TRBJ2-1,TRBV30,TGTGCCTGGAGACCGAAGACTAGTCCCTACAATGAGCAGTTCTTC,CAWRPKTSPYNEQFF
once,TRBD2,TRBJ2-1,TRBV7-2,TGTGCCAGCAGCCCAAAGCGGGAGGTGGGGAATGAGCAGTTCTTC,CASSPKREVGNEQFF
NA,TRBD2,TRBJ2-2,TRBV5-4,TGTGCCAGCAGCTCGGCGCGGGGGGAGATGTGGGGGGAGCTGTTTTTT,CASSSARGEMWGELFF
NA,NA,TRBJ2-3,TRBV6-5,TGTGCCAGCAGAAAGAGCGTAAACACAGATACGCAGTATTTT,CASRKSVNTDTQYF
NA,NA,TRBJ2-7,TRBV5-1,TGCGCCAGCAGCTTGGAATCAGGGTTGGCCGAGCAGTACTTC,CASSLESGLAEQYF
NA,TRBD2,TRBJ2-3,TRBV10-2,TGCGCCAGCAGACTAGCGGCTAGCACAGATACGCAGTATTTT,CASRLAASTDTQYF
NA,NA,TRBJ1-4,TRBV9,TGTGCCAGCAGCGGGGGCCCGGCCCTGAAAACCGATGAAAAACTGTTTTTT,CASSGGPALKTDEKLFF
NA,TRBD1,TRBJ1-5,TRBV6-6,TGTGCCAGCAGTGCGGCGGGGACAGAAGAGAATCAGCCCCAGCATTTT,CASSAAGTEENQPQHF
NA,TRBD1,TRBJ1-4,TRBV7-7,TGTGCTAGCAGTCAGACAGGGGGCGCGAATGAAAAACTGTTTTTT,CASSQTGGANEKLFF
NA,TRBD1,TRBJ2-5,TRBV2,TGTGCCAGCAGCAGGGGACAGAGTATAGAGACCCAGTACTTC,CASSRGQSIETQYF
NA,NA,TRBJ1-5,TRBV6-5,TGTGCCAGCAGGCCACAAAGCAATCAGCCCCAGCATTTT,CASRPQSNQPQHF
NA,TRBD1,TRBJ1-4,TRBV11-2,TGTGCCAGCAGCTTAGCCAGGGGGGAGAATGAAAAACTGTTTTTT,CASSLARGENEKLFF
NA,TRBD1,TRBJ2-7,TRBV4-1,TGCGCCAGCAGCCACCCGGGACAGGGCCCTGAGCAGTACTTC,CASSHPGQGPEQYF
once,TRBD2,TRBJ2-1,TRBV2,TGTGCCAGCAGACGGACTAGCGGGAGTGGTAATGAGCAGTTCTTC,CASRRTSGSGNEQFF
NA,NA,TRBJ2-7,TRBV2,TGTGCCAGCACCCCCCGGGACATCCACTACGAGCAGTACTTC,CASTPRDIHYEQYF
NA,TRBD1,TRBJ2-1,TRBV4-1,TGCGCCAGCAGCCAAGAATACAGGGGGAACTACAATGAGCAGTTCTTC,CASSQEYRGNYNEQFF
NA,TRBD1,TRBJ2-5,TRBV2,TGTGCCAGCAGGACCAGACAGGGTTGGGACCAAGAGACCCAGTACTTC,CASRTRQGWDQETQYF
NA,NA,TRBJ2-7,TRBV7-2,TGTGCCAGCAGCTTCACAGGGTACGAGCAGTACTTC,CASSFTGYEQYF
once,TRBD1,TRBJ2-1,TRBV19,TGTGCCAGTAGTTCGGACAGGGGGCAGGTCAATGAGCAGTTCTTC,CASSSDRGQVNEQFF
NA,NA,TRBJ2-2,TRBV5-1,TGCGCCAGCAGCTTGGGCCGACAACCATACACCGGGGAGCTGTTTTTT,CASSLGRQPYTGELFF
NA,TRBD2,TRBJ2-7,TRBV28,TGTGCCAGCAGAACTAGCGGAGGTTACGAGCAGTACTTC,CASRTSGGYEQYF
NA,TRBD1,TRBJ1-4,TRBV6-6,TGTGCCAGCAAGCGTGGGACAGAGGGCGAAAAACTGTTTTTT,CASKRGTEGEKLFF
NA,TRBD1,TRBJ1-5,TRBV19,TGTGCCAGTAGTCTCTCGTGGACAGGCGCAAATCAGCCCCAGCATTTT,CASSLSWTGANQPQHF
NA,NA,TRBJ2-2,TRBV14,TGTGCCAGCAGCCAAGATGTTTTTGCGGGGCAACGTGGCGGGGAGCTGTTTTTT,CASSQDVFAGQRGGELFF
many,TRBD2,TRBJ2-1,TRBV4-2,TGTGCCAGCAGCCAGAGAGGGACTAGCGAACCCTACAATGAGCAGTTCTTC,CASSQRGTSEPYNEQFF
NA,NA,TRBJ1-4,TRBV7-9,TGTGCCAGCAGCTTTGGGGGGGGAGAAAAACTGTTTTTT,CASSFGGGEKLFF
NA,TRBD2,TRBJ2-3,TRBV6-4,TGTGCCAGCAGCCCGACTAGCGGGAGGGCAGATACGCAGTATTTT,CASSPTSGRADTQYF
NA,NA,TRBJ1-2,TRBV19,TGTGCCAGTAGTTCTTCCACGGGATTCTATGGCTACACCTTC,CASSSSTGFYGYTF
once,NA,TRBJ1-5,TRBV11-2,TGTGCCAGCAGCTTAGATCGGGGGGCGCATCAGCCCCAGCATTTT,CASSLDRGAHQPQHF
once,TRBD2,TRBJ2-7,TRBV11-2,TGTGCCAGCAGCATCCTTAGCCGGGGGGGAGGAGGTGAGCAGTACTTC,CASSILSRGGGGEQYF
NA,TRBD1,TRBJ2-3,TRBV10-1,TGCGCCAGCAGCCTGGGACAGGGGGCGGGAGATACGCAGTATTTT,CASSLGQGAGDTQYF
NA,TRBD2,TRBJ2-3,TRBV19,TGTGCCAGTAGTATACCGGGACTAGCGAGCGGAGCGCAGTATTTT,CASSIPGLASGAQYF
NA,NA,TRBJ1-4,TRBV30,TGTGCCTGGAGTATAATTACAGGGAATGAAAAACTGTTTTTT,CAWSIITGNEKLFF
NA,NA,TRBJ1-1,TRBV7-6,TGTGCCAGCAGCTTAGCTGGGCAGGGGAGCACTGAAGCTTTCTTT,CASSLAGQGSTEAFF
NA,NA,TRBJ2-7,TRBV29-1,TGCAGCGTGATACCCGTGGGCGAGCCCTACGAGCAGTACTTC,CSVIPVGEPYEQYF
NA,NA,TRBJ1-5,TRBV5-6,TGTGCCAGCAGCAATATACATAGCAATCAGCCCCAGCATTTT,CASSNIHSNQPQHF
NA,TRBD1,TRBJ1-6,TRBV4-1,TGCGCCAGCAGCCCCCTAGGGACAGGGTCCTCACCCCTCCACTTT,CASSPLGTGSSPLHF
NA,NA,TRBJ2-7,TRBV29-1,TGCAGCGTTGAAGAAACCCGGACTTCCTACGAGCAGTACTTC,CSVEETRTSYEQYF
NA,TRBD2,TRBJ2-7,TRBV10-3,TGTGCCATCAGGCGGACTAGCGGGACCGAGCAGTACTTC,CAIRRTSGTEQYF
NA,TRBD2,TRBJ2-3,TRBV4-1,TGCGCCAGCAGCCAAAACCTAGCGGGGGCCACAGATACGCAGTATTTT,CASSQNLAGATDTQYF